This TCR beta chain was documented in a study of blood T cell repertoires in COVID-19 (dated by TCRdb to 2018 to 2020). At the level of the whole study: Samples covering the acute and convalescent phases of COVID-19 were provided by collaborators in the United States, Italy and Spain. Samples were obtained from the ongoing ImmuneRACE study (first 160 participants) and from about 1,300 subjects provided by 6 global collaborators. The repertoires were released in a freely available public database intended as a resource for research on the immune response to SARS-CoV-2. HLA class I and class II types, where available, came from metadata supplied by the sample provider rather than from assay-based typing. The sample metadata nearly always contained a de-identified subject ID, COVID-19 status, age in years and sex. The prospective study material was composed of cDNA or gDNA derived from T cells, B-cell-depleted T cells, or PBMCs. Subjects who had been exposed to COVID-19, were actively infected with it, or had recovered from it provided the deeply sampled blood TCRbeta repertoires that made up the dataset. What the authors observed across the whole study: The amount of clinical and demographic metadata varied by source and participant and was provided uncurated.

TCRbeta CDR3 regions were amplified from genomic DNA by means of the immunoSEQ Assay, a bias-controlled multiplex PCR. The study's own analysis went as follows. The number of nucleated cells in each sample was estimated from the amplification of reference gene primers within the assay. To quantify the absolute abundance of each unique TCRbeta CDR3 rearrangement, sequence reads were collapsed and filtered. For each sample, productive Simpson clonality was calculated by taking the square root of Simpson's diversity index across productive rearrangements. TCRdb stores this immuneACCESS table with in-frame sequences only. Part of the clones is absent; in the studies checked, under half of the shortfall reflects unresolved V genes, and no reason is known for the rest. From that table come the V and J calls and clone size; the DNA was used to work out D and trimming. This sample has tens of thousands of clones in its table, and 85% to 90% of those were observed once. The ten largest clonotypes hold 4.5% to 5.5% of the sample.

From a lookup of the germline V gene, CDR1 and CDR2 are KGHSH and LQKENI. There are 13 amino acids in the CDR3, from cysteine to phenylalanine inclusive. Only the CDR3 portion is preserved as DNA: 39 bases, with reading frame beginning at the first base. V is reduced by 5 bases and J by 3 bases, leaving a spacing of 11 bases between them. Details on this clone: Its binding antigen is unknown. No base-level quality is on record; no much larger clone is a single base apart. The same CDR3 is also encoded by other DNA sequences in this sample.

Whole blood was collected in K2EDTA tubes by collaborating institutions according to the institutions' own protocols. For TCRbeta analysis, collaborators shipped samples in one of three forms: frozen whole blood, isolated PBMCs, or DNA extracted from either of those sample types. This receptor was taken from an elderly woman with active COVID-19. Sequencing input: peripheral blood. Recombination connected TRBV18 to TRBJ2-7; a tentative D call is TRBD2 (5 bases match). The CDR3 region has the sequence CASSSGGGYEQYF. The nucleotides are TGTGCCAGCTCAAGCGGCGGCGGCTACGAGCAGTACTTC.